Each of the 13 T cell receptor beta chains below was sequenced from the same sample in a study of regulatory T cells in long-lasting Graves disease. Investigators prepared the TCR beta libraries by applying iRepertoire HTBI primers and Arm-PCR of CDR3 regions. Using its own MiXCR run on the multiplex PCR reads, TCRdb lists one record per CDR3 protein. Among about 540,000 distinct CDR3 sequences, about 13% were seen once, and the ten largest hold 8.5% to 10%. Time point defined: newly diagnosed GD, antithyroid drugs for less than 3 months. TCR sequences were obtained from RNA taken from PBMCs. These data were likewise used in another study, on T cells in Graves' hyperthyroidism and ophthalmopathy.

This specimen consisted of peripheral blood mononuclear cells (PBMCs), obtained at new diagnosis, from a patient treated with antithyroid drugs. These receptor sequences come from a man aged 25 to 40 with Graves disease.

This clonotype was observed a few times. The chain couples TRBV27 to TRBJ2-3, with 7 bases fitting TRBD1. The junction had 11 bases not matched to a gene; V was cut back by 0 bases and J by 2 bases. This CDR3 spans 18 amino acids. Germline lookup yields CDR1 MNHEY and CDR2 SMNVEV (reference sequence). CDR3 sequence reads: CASSLSAGGSPFTDTQYF. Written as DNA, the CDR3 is TGTGCCAGCAGTTTATCGGCAGGGGGTAGCCCCTTCACAGATACGCAGTATTTT.

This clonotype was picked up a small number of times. The CDR3 nucleotides are TGTGCCAGCAGTGAACAGACAAACATTCAGTACTTC. Protein sequence: CASSEQTNIQYF. The rearrangement links TRBV6-1 to TRBJ2-4; D gene unclear. The CDR3 totals 12 residues. Trimming took off 2 bases at V and 6 bases at J, with 5 bases between the two ends. Germline CDR1 MNHNS, CDR2 SASEGT.

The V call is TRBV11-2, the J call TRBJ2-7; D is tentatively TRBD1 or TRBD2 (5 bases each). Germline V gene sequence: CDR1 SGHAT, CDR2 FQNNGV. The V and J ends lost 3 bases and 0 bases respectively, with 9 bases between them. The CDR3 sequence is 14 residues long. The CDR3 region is CASSFGDGSYEQYF. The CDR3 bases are TGTGCCAGCAGCTTCGGGGACGGCTCCTACGAGCAGTACTTC. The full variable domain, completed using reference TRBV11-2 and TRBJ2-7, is EAGVAQSPRYKIIEKRQSVAFWCNPISGHATLYWYQQILGQGPKLLIQFQNNGVVDDSQLPKDRFSAERLKGVDSTLKIQPAKLEDSAVYLCASSFGDGSYEQYFGPGTRLTVT.

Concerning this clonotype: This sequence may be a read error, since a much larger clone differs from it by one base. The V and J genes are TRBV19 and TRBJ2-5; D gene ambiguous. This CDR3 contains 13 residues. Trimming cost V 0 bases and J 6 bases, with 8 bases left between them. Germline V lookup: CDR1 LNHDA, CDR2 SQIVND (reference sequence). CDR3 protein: CASSIDHAKTQYF. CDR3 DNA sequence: TGTGCCAGTAGTATAGATCACGCGAAGACCCAGTACTTC.

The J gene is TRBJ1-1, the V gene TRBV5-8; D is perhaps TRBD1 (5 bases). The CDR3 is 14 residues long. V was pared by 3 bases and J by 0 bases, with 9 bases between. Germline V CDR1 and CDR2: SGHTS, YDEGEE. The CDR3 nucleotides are TGTGCCAGCAGCTACGGACACTTGAACACTGAAGCTTTCTTT. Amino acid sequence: CASSYGHLNTEAFF.

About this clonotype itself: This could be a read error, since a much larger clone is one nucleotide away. This CDR3 reads CSVGTGRSGQYF. The DNA for the CDR3 is TGCAGCGTTGGGACAGGGAGATCCGGGCAGTACTTC. The chain links TRBV29-1 to TRBJ2-7, with 8 nucleotides matching TRBD1. CDR3 length equals 12 residues. From germline, CDR1 is SQVTM and CDR2 ANQGSEA. Losses at the gene ends were 4 bases for V and 9 bases for J; bases not matched to a gene: 8.

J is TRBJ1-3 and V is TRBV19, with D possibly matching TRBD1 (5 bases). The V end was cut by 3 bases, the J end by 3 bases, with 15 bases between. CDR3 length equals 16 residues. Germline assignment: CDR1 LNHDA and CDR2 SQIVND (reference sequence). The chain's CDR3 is CASSMEGTGLGNTIYF. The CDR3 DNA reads TGTGCCAGTAGTATGGAGGGCACAGGCCTTGGAAACACCATATATTTT.

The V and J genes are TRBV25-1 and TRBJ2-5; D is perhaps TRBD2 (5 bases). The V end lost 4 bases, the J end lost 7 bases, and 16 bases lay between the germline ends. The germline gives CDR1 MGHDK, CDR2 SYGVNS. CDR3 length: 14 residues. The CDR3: CASSGQLEAGTQYF. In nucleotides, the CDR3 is TGTGCCAGCAGTGGACAACTCGAGGCGGGGACCCAGTACTTC.

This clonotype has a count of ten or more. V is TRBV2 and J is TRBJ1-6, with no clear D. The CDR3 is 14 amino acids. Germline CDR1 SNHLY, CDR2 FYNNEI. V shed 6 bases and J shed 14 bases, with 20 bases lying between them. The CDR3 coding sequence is TGTGCCAGCAGAACCGGGTCCGCCTTCGTGACCCTCCACTTT. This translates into CASRTGSAFVTLHF.

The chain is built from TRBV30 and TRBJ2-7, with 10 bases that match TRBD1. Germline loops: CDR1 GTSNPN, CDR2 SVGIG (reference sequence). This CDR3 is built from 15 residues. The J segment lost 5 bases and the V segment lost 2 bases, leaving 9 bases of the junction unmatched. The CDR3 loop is CAWSPTGTGVDEQYF. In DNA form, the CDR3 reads TGTGCCTGGAGTCCAACCGGGACAGGGGTCGACGAGCAGTACTTC.

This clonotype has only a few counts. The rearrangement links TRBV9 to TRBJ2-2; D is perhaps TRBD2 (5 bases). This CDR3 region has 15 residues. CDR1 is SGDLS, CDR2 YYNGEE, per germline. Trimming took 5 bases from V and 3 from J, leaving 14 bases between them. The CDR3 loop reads CASSRSGMHTGELFF. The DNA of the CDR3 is TGTGCCAGCAGTCGTTCGGGAATGCACACCGGGGAGCTGTTTTTT. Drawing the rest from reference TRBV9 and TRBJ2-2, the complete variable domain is DSGVTQTPKHLITATGQRVTLRCSPRSGDLSVYWYQQSLDQGLQFLIQYYNGEERAKGNILERFSAQQFPDLHSELNLSSLELGDSALYFCASSRSGMHTGELFFGEGSRLTVL.

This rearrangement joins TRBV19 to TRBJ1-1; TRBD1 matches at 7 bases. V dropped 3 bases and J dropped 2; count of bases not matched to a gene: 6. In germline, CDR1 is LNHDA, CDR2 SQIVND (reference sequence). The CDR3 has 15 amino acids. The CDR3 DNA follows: TGTGCCAGTAGTATTACCGGGACAGTTAACACTGAAGCTTTCTTT. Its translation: CASSITGTVNTEAFF.

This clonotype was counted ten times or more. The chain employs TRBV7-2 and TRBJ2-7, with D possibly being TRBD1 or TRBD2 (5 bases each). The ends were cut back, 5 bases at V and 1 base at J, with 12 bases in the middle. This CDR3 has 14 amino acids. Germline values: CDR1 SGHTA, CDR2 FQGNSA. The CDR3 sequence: CASSPTAVSYEQYF. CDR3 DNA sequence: TGTGCCAGCAGCCCGACAGCGGTTTCCTACGAGCAGTACTTC.